The 8 T cell receptor beta chains below come from one sample, sequenced in a study of response to subunit inactivated influenza vaccine. TCRdb re-derived calls from the RT-PCR reads in MiXCR, one entry per CDR3 protein. Of around 570,000 distinct CDR3 sequences listed, 7.6% are singletons. Material: PBMCs from blood, obtained 23 to 25 months after vaccination. These receptors came from a man aged 50 to 75 who received an inactivated influenza vaccine.

This clonotype has more than one count but fewer than ten. The chain combines TRBV18 with TRBJ2-1, with 11 positions matching TRBD2. In germline, CDR1 is KGHSH, CDR2 LQKENI. The J segment lost 6 bases and the V segment lost 5 bases, leaving 21 bases of the junction unmatched. The CDR3 runs 20 residues. The CDR3 DNA reads as TGTGCCAGCTCAGCTCAACAGGCGATCGGGACTAGCGGCCCCACCAATGAGCAGTTCTTC. It specifies CASSAQQAIGTSGPTNEQFF.

This clonotype came up a few times. The chain recombines TRBV2 with TRBJ1-1; weak D call: TRBD1 (5 bases). Germline V gene lookup returns CDR1 SNHLY and CDR2 FYNNEI. The CDR3 sequence is 12 residues long. The V gene lost 5 bases and the J gene lost 5 bases, with 9 bases spanning the gap. The CDR3 nucleotides read TGTGCCAGCAGTCGGGGGTGGACTGAAGCTTTCTTT. This translates into CASSRGWTEAFF.

This clonotype turned up a few times. The chain recombines TRBV29-1 with TRBJ2-7; 8 bases align to TRBD2. Germline V gives CDR1 SQVTM, CDR2 ANQGSEA. Germline trimming cut 5 bases from V and 0 bases from J; bases unmatched to any gene: 6. This CDR3 is 14 amino acids long. For the CDR3, the DNA is TGCAGCGTTTTACTAGCGGAGAGCTCCTACGAGCAGTACTTC. This codes for CSVLLAESSYEQYF.

This clonotype was found a few times. V is TRBV5-1 and J is TRBJ2-3; TRBD2 agrees at 8 bases. V shed 1 base, J shed 5 bases, and the junction held 9 bases outside the gene matches. Germline CDR1 SGHRS, CDR2 YFSETQ. The CDR3 extends over 16 amino acids. Here the CDR3 reads CASSLSSGDPKDTQYF. The CDR3 bases are TGCGCCAGCAGCTTGAGTAGCGGGGACCCAAAAGATACGCAGTATTTT. Using reference TRBV5-1 and TRBJ2-3 for the parts outside the CDR3, the full variable domain is KAGVTQTPRYLIKTRGQQVTLSCSPISGHRSVSWYQQTPGQGLQFLFEYFSETQRNKGNFPGRFSGRQFSNSRSEMNVSTLELGDSALYLCASSLSSGDPKDTQYFGPGTRLTVL.

Ten or more counts support this clonotype. The chain is built from TRBV5-1 and TRBJ2-1; TRBD2 matches at 8 bases. The CDR3 has 15 amino acids. Germline lookup yields CDR1 SGHRS and CDR2 YFSETQ. V was pared by 3 bases and J by 1 base, with 3 bases of the junction left unmatched. The CDR3 DNA is TGCGCCAGCAGCTCAGCGGGAGAATCCTACAATGAGCAGTTCTTC. Amino acid sequence: CASSSAGESYNEQFF.

This clonotype has a handful of counts. The CDR3 reads CASSQDVRTGDTGELFF. In DNA form, the CDR3 reads TGCGCCAGCAGCCAAGACGTTAGGACAGGGGACACCGGGGAGCTGTTTTTT. V is TRBV4-1 and J is TRBJ2-2, with 9 bases matching TRBD1. The trim removed 0 bases at V and 3 bases at J, leaving 5 bases unmatched. The CDR3 is 17 residues long. CDR1 and CDR2 (germline): MGHRA, YSYEKL.

The V and J genes are TRBV3-1 and TRBJ2-7; tentatively, D is TRBD1 (6 bases). Germline V gives CDR1 LGHDT, CDR2 YNNKEL (reference sequence). Trimming stripped 2 bases from V and 4 bases from J, with 9 bases between. This CDR3 comprises 13 residues. The CDR3 coding sequence is TGTGCCAGCAGCCAAATACAGGGTTACGAGCAGTACTTC. Amino acid sequence: CASSQIQGYEQYF.

This clonotype was counted at least ten times. This chain's CDR3 is CASRQSGTMNFNEQFF. The CDR3 region has the DNA TGTGCCAGCAGGCAAAGTGGGACTATGAATTTCAATGAGCAGTTCTTC. This chain links TRBV12-3 or TRBV12-4 with TRBJ2-1, with 7 positions matching TRBD2. V dropped 6 bases and J dropped 6; count of bases not matched to a gene: 14. The CDR3 runs to 16 residues.